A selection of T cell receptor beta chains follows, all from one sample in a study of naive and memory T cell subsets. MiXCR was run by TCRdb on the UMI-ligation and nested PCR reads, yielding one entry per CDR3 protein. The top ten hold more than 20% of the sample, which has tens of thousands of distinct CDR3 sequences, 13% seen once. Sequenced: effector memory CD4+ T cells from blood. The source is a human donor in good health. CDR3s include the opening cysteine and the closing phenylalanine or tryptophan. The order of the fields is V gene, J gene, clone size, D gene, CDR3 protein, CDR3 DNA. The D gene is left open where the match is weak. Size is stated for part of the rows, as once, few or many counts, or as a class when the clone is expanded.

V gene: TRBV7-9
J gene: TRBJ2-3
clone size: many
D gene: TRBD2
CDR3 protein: CASSFAGGPGDTQYF
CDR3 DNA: TGTGCCAGCAGCTTTGCGGGAGGGCCAGGTGATACGCAGTATTTT

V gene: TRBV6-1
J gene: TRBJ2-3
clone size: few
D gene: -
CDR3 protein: CASSERTKDTQYF
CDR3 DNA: TGTGCCAGCAGTGAAAGAACCAAAGATACGCAGTATTTT

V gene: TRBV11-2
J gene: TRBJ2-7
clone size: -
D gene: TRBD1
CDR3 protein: CASSLDRRTGVSREQYF
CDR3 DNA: TGTGCCAGCAGCTTAGATCGGAGGACAGGGGTGTCGCGCGAGCAGTACTTC

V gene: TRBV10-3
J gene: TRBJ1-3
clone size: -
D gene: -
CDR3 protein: CAISAGDVSNTIYF
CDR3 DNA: TGTGCCATCAGTGCCGGGGACGTGAGTAACACCATATATTTT

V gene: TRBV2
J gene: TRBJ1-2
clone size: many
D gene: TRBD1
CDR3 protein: CASSVSQGSDGYTF
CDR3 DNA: TGTGCCAGCAGTGTCTCACAGGGGTCGGACGGCTACACCTTC

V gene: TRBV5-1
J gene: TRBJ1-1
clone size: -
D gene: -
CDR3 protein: CASSLGGESEAFF
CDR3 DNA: TGCGCCAGCAGCTTGGGTGGCGAATCTGAAGCTTTCTTT

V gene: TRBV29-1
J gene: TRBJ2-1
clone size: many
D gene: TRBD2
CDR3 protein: CSVNSGRRQAYNEQFF
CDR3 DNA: TGCAGCGTGAATAGCGGGAGAAGACAGGCCTACAATGAGCAGTTCTTC

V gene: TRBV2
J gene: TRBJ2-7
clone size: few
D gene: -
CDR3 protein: CASSEPFTYEQYF
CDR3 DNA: TGTGCCAGCAGTGAACCCTTCACCTACGAGCAGTACTTC

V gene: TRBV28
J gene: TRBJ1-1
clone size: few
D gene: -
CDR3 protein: CASSETNGAKTEAFF
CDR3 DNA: TGTGCCAGCAGTGAAACCAACGGGGCTAAGACTGAAGCTTTCTTT

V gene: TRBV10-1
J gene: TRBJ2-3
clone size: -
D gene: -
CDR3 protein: CASSESVQGGVDTQYF
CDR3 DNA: TGCGCCAGCAGTGAGTCCGTCCAGGGAGGAGTGGATACGCAGTATTTT

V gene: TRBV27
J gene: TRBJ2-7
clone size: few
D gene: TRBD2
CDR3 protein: CASSPWVAGAEQYF
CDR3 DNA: TGTGCCAGCAGTCCCTGGGTAGCGGGAGCCGAGCAGTACTTC

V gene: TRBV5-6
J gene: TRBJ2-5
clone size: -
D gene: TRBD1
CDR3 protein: CASSLPTGQGKETQYF
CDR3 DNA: TGTGCCAGCAGCTTGCCCACTGGACAGGGGAAAGAGACCCAGTACTTC

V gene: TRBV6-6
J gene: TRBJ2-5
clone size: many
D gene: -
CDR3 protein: CASSYLGNQETQYF
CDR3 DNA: TGTGCCAGCAGTTACCTAGGGAACCAAGAGACCCAGTACTTC

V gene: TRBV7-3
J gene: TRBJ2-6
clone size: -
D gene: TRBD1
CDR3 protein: CASSLGQGGSGANVLTF
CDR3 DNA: TGTGCCAGCAGCTTAGGACAGGGGGGCTCTGGGGCCAACGTCCTGACTTTC

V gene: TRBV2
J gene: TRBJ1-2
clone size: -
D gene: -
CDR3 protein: CASHTQGTNYGYTF
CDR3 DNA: TGTGCCAGCCACACCCAGGGTACCAACTATGGCTACACCTTC

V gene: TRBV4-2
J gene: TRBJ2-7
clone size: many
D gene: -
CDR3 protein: CASSQGLGGQTYEQYF
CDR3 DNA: TGTGCCAGCAGCCAAGGCCTCGGCGGGCAAACCTACGAGCAGTACTTC

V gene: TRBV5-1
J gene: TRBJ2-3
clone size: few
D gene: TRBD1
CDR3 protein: CASSGTGTSTDTQYF
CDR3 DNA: TGCGCCAGCAGCGGGACAGGGACTAGCACAGATACGCAGTATTTT

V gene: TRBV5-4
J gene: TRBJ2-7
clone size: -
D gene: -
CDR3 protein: CASSFRSGRDSYEQYF
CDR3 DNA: TGTGCCAGCAGCTTTAGGTCGGGAAGGGACTCCTACGAGCAGTACTTC

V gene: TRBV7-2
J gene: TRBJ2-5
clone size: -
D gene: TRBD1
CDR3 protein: CASSSQTGGRETQYF
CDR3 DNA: TGTGCCAGCAGCTCTCAGACAGGGGGTAGAGAGACCCAGTACTTC

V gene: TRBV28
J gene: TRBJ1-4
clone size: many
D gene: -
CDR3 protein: CASSYADSNNEKLFF
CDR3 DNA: TGTGCCAGCAGTTACGCGGACAGTAATAATGAAAAACTGTTTTTT

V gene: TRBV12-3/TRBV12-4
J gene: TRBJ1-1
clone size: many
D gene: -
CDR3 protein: CASKEGRLNTEAFF
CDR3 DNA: TGTGCCAGCAAGGAGGGACGGCTGAACACTGAAGCTTTCTTT

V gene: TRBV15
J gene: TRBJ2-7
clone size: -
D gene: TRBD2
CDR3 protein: CATSRDSAGGPRDEQYF
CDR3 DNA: TGTGCCACCAGCAGAGATTCAGCGGGAGGGCCCCGGGACGAGCAGTACTTC